The clone carrying this TCR beta chain was seen only a few times. Its matching antigen is unknown. 13 Jbeta primers and 60 Vbeta primers were used for the PCR. Sequenced by immunoSEQ multiplex PCR; TCRdb stores in-frame clones only, minus some. The top ten hold about 4% of the sample, which has under 150,000 clones, about 80% seen once. These data come from a study of cytomegalovirus exposure and HLA in healthy donors. Regarding the study as a whole: Sequencing depth roughly uniform across donors was assumed in presence/absence analyses. Rare TCR sequences dominated, though some public TCRs recurred in many donors.

Sequencing used PBMCs. The TCR was taken from a middle-aged woman in good health and CMV-seronegative.

Written as DNA, the CDR3 is TGTGCCAGCAGCATAGAAACAGGGTTCGGTCAGCCCCAGCATTTT. Encoded protein: CASSIETGFGQPQHF. V usage is TRBV7-8 and J usage is TRBJ1-5; maybe TRBD1 (6 bases). The V gene's germline CDR1 is SGHVS and CDR2 FQNEAQ. The V end lost 5 bases, the J end lost 6 bases, and 17 bases lay between the germline ends. The CDR3 totals 15 residues.